Listed here are 9 T cell receptor beta chains from one sample, sequenced in a study of OX40 agonist ivuxolimab in advanced cancers. TCRdb's table, derived via immunoSEQ multiplex PCR, lists solely in-frame clones and lacks some. There are roughly 60,000 clones in the sample; more than 75% occur only once, and roughly 4.8% lies in the top ten. The sample here was CD4+ or CD8+ T cells sorted from blood, taken in a trial of the OX40 agonist ivuxolimab. Receptors were obtained from an adult with an advanced solid tumor such as melanoma, head and neck, liver or kidney cancer.

V and J are TRBV7-8 and TRBJ2-5; weak D call: TRBD2 (5 bases). The end of the DNA is better explained by TRBJ2-7, so the J call may be wrong. Germline loops: CDR1 SGHVS, CDR2 FQNEAQ. CDR3 length: 12 residues. CDR3 sequence reads: CASSPGAYEQYF. CDR3 nucleotide sequence: TGTGCCAGCAGCCCCGGGGCCTACGAGCAGTACTTC.

CDR3 DNA: TGTGCCAGCAGCAAATTAGTTAGGGAGGGGGCCTCGGGCTACGAGCAGTACTTC. Residues: CASSKLVREGASGYEQYF. This chain joins TRBV21-1 and TRBJ2-5. The J call may be faulty, since TRBJ2-7 better matches the DNA end. TRBV21-1 corresponds to a pseudogene. The CDR3 has 18 residues.

DNA of the CDR3: TGTGCCAGTCGAGGGGCCCTAGCGCTCTCGGTCCAGTTCTTC. This encodes CASRGALALSVQFF. The rearrangement links TRBV19 to TRBJ2-1, with D possibly being TRBD2 (6 bases). V was cut by 8 bases and J by 13 bases, with 24 bases left in between. The CDR3 sequence is 14 residues long. CDR1 is LNHDA and CDR2 is SQIVND in the germline V gene (reference sequence).

The J gene is TRBJ2-1, the V gene TRBV27, with D possibly being TRBD2 (6 bases). Germline V gives CDR1 MNHEY, CDR2 SMNVEV (reference sequence). Trimming shortened V by 3 bases and J by 0 bases, and 12 bases separated the two germline ends. The CDR3 has 16 residues. CDR3 loop: CASSLIADTSYNEQFF. DNA for the CDR3: TGTGCCAGCAGTTTGATAGCGGATACCTCCTACAATGAGCAGTTCTTC.

The chain uses TRBV9 and TRBJ2-5; D may correspond to TRBD1 or TRBD2 (5 bases each). CDR1 and CDR2 from the germline V gene are SGDLS and YYNGEE. The ends were cut back, 3 bases at V and 4 bases at J, with 16 bases in the middle. The CDR3 extends over 15 amino acids. As DNA, the CDR3 is TGTGCCAGCAGCGAAAACCCAGGGACGGGAGAGACCCAGTACTTC. This translates into CASSENPGTGETQYF. The variable domain in full, completed from reference TRBV9 and TRBJ2-5, reads DSGVTQTPKHLITATGQRVTLRCSPRSGDLSVYWYQQSLDQGLQFLIQYYNGEERAKGNILERFSAQQFPDLHSELNLSSLELGDSALYFCASSENPGTGETQYFGPGTRLLVL.

The chain joins TRBV18 to TRBJ2-3; TRBD2 agrees at 10 bases. The CDR3 is made up of 18 amino acids. Germline V lookup: CDR1 KGHSH, CDR2 LQKENI. V lost 1 base, J lost 6 bases, and 13 bases stayed unmatched. The chain's CDR3 is CASSPRSLAGEIGDTQYF. In DNA, the CDR3 is TGTGCCAGCTCACCACGGAGCCTAGCGGGAGAAATCGGGGATACGCAGTATTTT.

This clone was seen only once. The V and J genes are TRBV28 and TRBJ2-7; D possibly corresponds to TRBD1 (5 bases). Trimming pared 6 bases from V and 5 bases from J, leaving 20 bases between. The germline gives CDR1 MDHEN, CDR2 SYDVKM. The CDR3 has 15 amino acids. The CDR3 sequence: CASSLPLTVPHEQYF. For the CDR3, the DNA is TGTGCCAGCAGCCTCCCCCTGACAGTACCCCACGAGCAGTACTTC. Drawing the rest from reference TRBV28 and TRBJ2-7, the complete variable domain is DVKVTQSSRYLVKRTGEKVFLECVQDMDHENMFWYRQDPGLGLRLIYFSYDVKMKEKGDIPEGYSVSREKKERFSLILESASTNQTSMYLCASSLPLTVPHEQYFGPGTRLTVT.

In its sample, this clone was seen a few times. The rearrangement uses TRBV12-5 and TRBJ2-1; D remains ambiguous. V shed 1 base and J shed 0 bases, with 7 bases lying between them. CDR3 length: 15 amino acids. The germline CDR1 and CDR2 sequences are LGHNT and FRNRAP. CDR3 loop: CASGLGSSSYNEQFF. The CDR3 bases are TGTGCTAGTGGTTTGGGGAGTAGCTCCTACAATGAGCAGTTCTTC. Looking up the rest from reference TRBV12-5 and TRBJ2-1 gives the full variable domain: DARVTQTPRHKVTEMGQEVTMRCQPILGHNTVFWYRQTMMQGLELLAYFRNRAPLDDSGMPKDRFSAEMPDATLATLKIQPSEPRDSAVYFCASGLGSSSYNEQFFGPGTRLTVL.

The rearrangement uses TRBV15 and TRBJ2-3, with D tentatively TRBD1 or TRBD2 (5 bases each). Germline V gene lookup returns CDR1 LNHNV and CDR2 YYDKDF (reference sequence). The ends were cut back, 7 bases at V and 8 bases at J, with 19 bases in the middle. The CDR3 runs to 14 residues. The CDR3 region is CATTRGREKGTQYF. The CDR3, as DNA: TGTGCCACCACCCGGGGCAGGGAGAAGGGTACGCAGTATTTT.